This T cell receptor (beta chain) stems from a study of technical replicates of blood from a handful of donors. Method: immunoSEQ multiplex PCR; TCRdb's copy keeps in-frame clones and lacks some. Of under 70,000 clones listed, about 89% are singletons. The V gene lost 3 bases and the J gene lost 3 bases, with 14 bases spanning the gap. Germline lookup yields CDR1 SEHNR and CDR2 FQNEAQ (reference sequence). The CDR3 is made up of 15 amino acids. The genes are TRBV7-9 and TRBJ2-5, with a tentative D call TRBD1 (5 bases). The specimen sequenced was PBMCs. This receptor was identified in a human donor in good health. Some clones in this sample may be carry-over from other donors' samples. This CDR3 reads CASSFTPDREETQYF. The CDR3 region has the DNA TGTGCCAGCAGCTTTACCCCCGACAGAGAAGAGACCCAGTACTTC.